The T cell receptor (beta chain) under discussion was sequenced for a study of cytomegalovirus exposure and HLA in healthy donors. The germline CDR1 and CDR2 sequences are PRHDT and FYEKMQ (reference sequence). The V and J ends lost 4 bases and 0 bases, in that order; junction bases with no gene match: 14. CDR3 size: 20 residues. Points on this clone: Its antigen remains unidentified.

Study-wide points: A highly shared variant cluster was judged a likely technical artifact. Altogether, 160 or so TCR beta chains were recorded as cytomegalovirus-associated. For most TCR sequences rarity was the rule, although some public TCRs occurred in many donors.

Both 60 Vbeta primers and 13 Jbeta primers went into the PCR. This table comes from immunoSEQ multiplex PCR, and its TCRdb copy is limited to in-frame clones, with some not included. The sample shows 89,000 or so clones, about 69% of them seen only once. The sample was PBMCs. The gene calls are TRBV13 and TRBJ1-6; 8 bases fit TRBD1. This receptor was obtained from a man aged 55 to 69 in good health and CMV-seronegative. The CDR3 DNA sequence: TGTGCCAGCAGCTATTCTCCCGGGACAGGCTTTCGCTCCTATAATTCACCCCTCCACTTT. This sequence encodes CASSYSPGTGFRSYNSPLHF. Full variable domain (missing parts from reference TRBV13 and TRBJ1-6): AAGVIQSPRHLIKEKRETATLKCYPIPRHDTVYWYQQGPGQDPQFLISFYEKMQSDKGSIPDRFSAQQFSDYHSELNMSSLELGDSALYFCASSYSPGTGFRSYNSPLHFGNGTRLTVT.